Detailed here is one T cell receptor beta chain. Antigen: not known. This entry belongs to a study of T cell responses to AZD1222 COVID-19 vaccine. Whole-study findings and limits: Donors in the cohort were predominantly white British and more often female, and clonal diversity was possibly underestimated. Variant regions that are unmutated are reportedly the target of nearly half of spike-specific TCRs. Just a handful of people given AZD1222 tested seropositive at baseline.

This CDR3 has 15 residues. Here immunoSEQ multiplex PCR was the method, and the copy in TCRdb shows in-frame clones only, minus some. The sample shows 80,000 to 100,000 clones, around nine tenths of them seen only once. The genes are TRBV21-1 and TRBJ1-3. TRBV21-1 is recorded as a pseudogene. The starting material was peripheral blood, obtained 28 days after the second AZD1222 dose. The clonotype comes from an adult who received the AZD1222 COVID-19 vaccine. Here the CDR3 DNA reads TGTGCCACTCTGGCGGGGGGCGCGCACGGAAACACCATATATTTT. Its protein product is CATLAGGAHGNTIYF.